This T cell receptor beta chain derives from a study of ipilimumab plus nivolumab after autologous stem cell transplantation. Turning to the study itself: Typical patient got 5 ipilimumab doses and seven to nine nivolumab doses (median). General study results and limits: Per the authors, repertoire, Treg and microbiota data justify further study.

Germline loops: CDR1 LGHNA, CDR2 YNFKEQ. The CDR3 is 15 amino acids. V lost 2 bases to trimming and J lost 5 bases, with 15 bases between them. Patients got ipilimumab 1 mg/kg beginning 14 to 28 days post-transplant. Dosing: nivolumab 3 mg/kg IV, weeks 1, 4, 7, 10, then every two weeks to week 26. Note on this clone: Its matching antigen is unknown.

Generated by immunoSEQ multiplex PCR, the TCRdb table keeps only in-frame clones and is missing some. The sample lists some 17,000 clones, 80% occurring once. J is TRBJ2-5 and V is TRBV4-2, with D tentatively TRBD1 or TRBD2 (5 bases each). The sample in question was PBMCs, obtained in a trial of ipilimumab plus nivolumab as post-transplant consolidation. This receptor was taken from a male donor with diffuse large B-cell lymphoma. As DNA, the CDR3 is TGTGCCAGCAGCCAAAGGGGACCGCACGGCGAGACCCAGTACTTC. Amino acid sequence: CASSQRGPHGETQYF.